This is a list of T cell receptor beta chains from one sample in a study of cytomegalovirus exposure and HLA in healthy donors. TCRdb's table, derived via immunoSEQ multiplex PCR, lists solely in-frame clones and lacks some. Among 110,000 to 150,000 clones listed, around four fifths were seen once. Sequenced sample: PBMCs. The source of these receptors is a woman in her fifties or sixties in good health and CMV-seropositive. Each CDR3 is given without its conserved first and last residue. Fields, in order: V gene, J gene, CDR3 length, CDR3 protein.

V gene: TRBV27; J gene: TRBJ2-7; CDR3 length: 15; CDR3 protein: ASRPGPRTRRPPEQY
V gene: TRBV7-2; J gene: TRBJ2-5; CDR3 length: 13; CDR3 protein: ASSKGTNTQETQY
V gene: TRBV28; J gene: TRBJ2-7; CDR3 length: 12; CDR3 protein: ASSPRHLAYEQY
V gene: TRBV9; J gene: TRBJ2-3; CDR3 length: 17; CDR3 protein: ASSVVGLAGGPRTDTQY
V gene: TRBV30; J gene: TRBJ2-1; CDR3 length: 10; CDR3 protein: AWRQGSAEQF
V gene: TRBV30; J gene: TRBJ2-4; CDR3 length: 11; CDR3 protein: AGKGLAKNIQY
V gene: TRBV9; J gene: TRBJ2-7; CDR3 length: 13; CDR3 protein: ASSPHDLSDYEQY
V gene: TRBV14; J gene: TRBJ2-1; CDR3 length: 12; CDR3 protein: ASSLGQGYNEQF
V gene: TRBV7-2; J gene: TRBJ2-1; CDR3 length: 14; CDR3 protein: ASSLATGGGYNEQF
V gene: TRBV5-1; J gene: TRBJ2-4; CDR3 length: 13; CDR3 protein: ASSLLAGGNVIQY
V gene: TRBV28; J gene: TRBJ1-6; CDR3 length: 11; CDR3 protein: ASTRQYNSPLH
V gene: TRBV29-1; J gene: TRBJ2-5; CDR3 length: 12; CDR3 protein: SVVGTSGGETQY
V gene: TRBV18; J gene: TRBJ2-7; CDR3 length: 12; CDR3 protein: ASSQTGGTYEQY
V gene: TRBV28; J gene: TRBJ1-5; CDR3 length: 10; CDR3 protein: ASTAGNQPQH
V gene: TRBV27; J gene: TRBJ2-5; CDR3 length: 13; CDR3 protein: ASSPDTGGRETQY
V gene: TRBV18; J gene: TRBJ1-2; CDR3 length: 13; CDR3 protein: ASSPRNGANYGYT
V gene: TRBV7-9; J gene: TRBJ2-3; CDR3 length: 12; CDR3 protein: ASTISGREDTQY
V gene: TRBV7-7; J gene: TRBJ2-1; CDR3 length: 11; CDR3 protein: ASSSGGAGEQF
V gene: TRBV20-1; J gene: TRBJ1-2; CDR3 length: 7; CDR3 protein: SAGDRGT
V gene: TRBV7-6; J gene: TRBJ1-3; CDR3 length: 14; CDR3 protein: ASSLRTGGYGNTIY
V gene: TRBV5-4; J gene: TRBJ2-3; CDR3 length: 13; CDR3 protein: ASSPTSGATDTQY
V gene: TRBV6-5; J gene: TRBJ2-7; CDR3 length: 13; CDR3 protein: ASSYSRGASYEQY
V gene: TRBV7-8; J gene: TRBJ2-7; CDR3 length: 13; CDR3 protein: ASSLMAGGASEQY
V gene: TRBV28; J gene: TRBJ2-7; CDR3 length: 10; CDR3 protein: ASSSRGYQQY